A single sample gave rise to the 32 T cell receptor beta chains below, sequenced in a study of T-cell reconstitution after alpha-beta-depleted transplantation in children. Unique molecular identifiers were built into the TCRbeta library. TCRdb recomputed calls from the PCR reads with MiXCR, one row per CDR3 protein. The sample records about a million distinct CDR3 sequences, around 30% being singletons. The specimen comprised PBMCs, mostly from graft donor cells, sampled 360 days after TCRalphabeta/CD19-depleted stem cell transplant. All receptors derive from a boy younger than two who had a stem cell transplant for SCID, so the T cells may come from the graft donor.

This clonotype was seen only a few times. Sequence at one end of the junction differs from germline and may be a read error. The V gene is TRBV10-1, the J gene TRBJ1-2, with D maybe TRBD1 (6 bases). The CDR3 is made up of 13 amino acids. In germline, CDR1 is WNHNN, CDR2 SYGVQD (reference sequence). The CDR3 region is CASSESKQGRIAF. The CDR3 region has the DNA TGCGCCAGCAGTGAGTCGAAACAGGGAAGAATAGCCTTC.

This chain links TRBV12-3 or TRBV12-4 with TRBJ2-5, with TRBD1 identical over 7 bases. This CDR3 spans 15 amino acids. With V trimmed by 3 bases and J by 2 bases, 6 bases remained unmatched. The CDR3 DNA reads as TGTGCCAGCAGTTTTGCCCGGGACAGACAAGAGACCCAGTACTTC. It yields the protein CASSFARDRQETQYF.

This clonotype was seen only a few times. The CDR3 region has the DNA TGTGCCAGCAGTTCCGTACAGGGCTACTCCTACAATGAGCAGTTCTTC. Translating it yields CASSSVQGYSYNEQFF. The V and J genes are TRBV28 and TRBJ2-1; possible D gene TRBD1, 6 bases. Germline V gene lookup returns CDR1 MDHEN and CDR2 SYDVKM. The CDR3 is 16 amino acids. Trimming shortened V by 4 bases and J by 0 bases, and 13 bases separated the two germline ends.

In this sample, this clonotype turned up a few times. This chain uses TRBV12-3 or TRBV12-4 with TRBJ1-2; D is unclear. This CDR3 contains 14 residues. V shed 2 bases and J shed 1 base, with 8 bases lying between them. The CDR3 is CASSLSQINYGYTF. CDR3 in DNA: TGTGCCAGCAGTTTATCTCAGATTAACTATGGCTACACCTTC.

This clonotype turned up a few times. The chain has TRBV4-1 and TRBJ2-7; 7 bases line up with TRBD1. The germline CDR1 and CDR2 sequences are MGHRA and YSYEKL. V lost 0 bases, J lost 2 bases, and 10 bases stayed unmatched. The CDR3 extends over 17 amino acids. The CDR3 loop is CASSQEPRQGLTYEQYF. Here the CDR3 DNA reads TGCGCCAGCAGCCAAGAACCCAGACAGGGTCTCACCTACGAGCAGTACTTC.

The V call is TRBV14, the J call TRBJ2-2, with no clear D. The CDR3 has 17 residues. The germline V gene encodes CDR1 SGHDN and CDR2 FVKESK. V lost 1 base, J lost 0 bases, and 12 bases lay in between. CDR3 coding DNA: TGTGCCAGCAGCCAAGCAATTACGAGTGCGAACACCGGGGAGCTGTTTTTT. It yields the protein CASSQAITSANTGELFF.

The J gene is TRBJ1-5, the V gene TRBV24-1; D not certain. Trimming took 5 bases from V and 1 from J, leaving 5 bases between them. CDR3 size: 13 residues. CDR1 KGHDR and CDR2 SFDVKD come from the germline V gene. The CDR3 region is CATSVASNQPQHF. The DNA of the CDR3 is TGTGCCACCAGTGTCGCCAGCAATCAGCCCCAGCATTTT.

The genes are TRBV25-1 and TRBJ2-5; 8 bases fit TRBD1. Germline V lookup: CDR1 MGHDK, CDR2 SYGVNS. V trimming: 10 bases; J trimming: 2 bases; junction bases outside the gene matches: 6. There are 13 residues in the CDR3. In DNA form, the CDR3 reads TGTGCCACCAGGACAGGGATTCAAGAGACCCAGTACTTC. Amino acids: CATRTGIQETQYF.

This clonotype was counted only a few times. V usage is TRBV12-3 or TRBV12-4 and J usage is TRBJ1-2, with no clear D. There are 17 residues in the CDR3. V dropped 5 bases and J dropped 4 bases, with 23 bases sitting between them. The CDR3 DNA sequence: TGTGCCAGCAGTACCCGTCTCGGCGAAGGCCCCTCCTATGGCTACACCTTC. It yields the protein CASSTRLGEGPSYGYTF.

This chain joins TRBV29-1 and TRBJ1-2; D is unresolved. This CDR3 is 10 amino acids long. Germline lookup yields CDR1 SQVTM and CDR2 ANQGSEA. The V gene lost 7 bases and the J gene lost 6 bases, with 9 bases spanning the gap. The CDR3 sequence is CSDRTDGYTF. The DNA of the CDR3 is TGCAGCGACCGGACTGATGGCTACACCTTC.

In its sample, this clonotype was seen many times. The chain recombines TRBV21-1 with TRBJ2-2; the table's D call, TRBD2, was not checked against the DNA. TRBV21-1 is a documented pseudogene. This CDR3 has 18 amino acids. In DNA, the CDR3 is TGTGCCAGCAGCAAATTATCAGGGCTCTTGACTAGCGGGGAAGTGCTGTTTTTT. Translating gives CASSKLSGLLTSGEVLFF.

This chain joins TRBV6-1 and TRBJ2-3, with D unresolved. The CDR3 extends over 17 amino acids. V was cut by 7 bases and J by 0 bases, with 20 bases left in between. Germline V lookup: CDR1 MNHNS, CDR2 SASEGT. This chain's CDR3 is CASTLVKIRVSTDTQYF. Here the CDR3 DNA reads TGTGCCAGCACTCTCGTGAAGATACGGGTTAGCACAGATACGCAGTATTTT.

This clonotype was recorded a few times. The V call is TRBV12-5, the J call TRBJ1-2; 10 bases are a match to TRBD1. With V trimmed by 2 bases and J by 3 bases, 18 bases remained unmatched. In germline, CDR1 is LGHNT, CDR2 FRNRAP. The CDR3 is 20 amino acids. CDR3 protein: CASGLWSRPPGQGLYYGYTF. DNA for the CDR3: TGTGCTAGTGGTTTGTGGTCCCGTCCCCCGGGACAGGGGCTGTACTATGGCTACACCTTC.

The J gene is TRBJ1-3, the V gene TRBV15; perhaps TRBD1 as D (6 bases). This CDR3 has 14 amino acids. Trimming stripped 5 bases from V and 2 bases from J, with 10 bases between. CDR1 is LNHNV, CDR2 YYDKDF, per germline (reference sequence). The CDR3: CATSLRQAGNTIYF. CDR3 coding DNA: TGTGCCACCAGCCTCCGACAGGCTGGAAACACCATATATTTT.

The V call is TRBV6-1, the J call TRBJ2-7, with 8 positions matching TRBD2. CDR3 length equals 15 residues. The germline gives CDR1 MNHNS, CDR2 SASEGT. J was trimmed by 1 base and V by 6 bases; bases with no gene match: 8. CDR3 protein: CASRSGGARSYEQYF. The CDR3 DNA sequence: TGTGCCAGCAGGTCCGGGGGGGCAAGATCCTACGAGCAGTACTTC.

J is TRBJ1-1 and V is TRBV2; 7 bases are shared with TRBD1. The germline CDR1 and CDR2 sequences are SNHLY and FYNNEI. V lost 10 bases, J lost 0 bases, and 11 bases stayed unmatched. This CDR3 region has 15 residues. In DNA form, the CDR3 reads TGTGCCATCATGGACAGGTTTGACCTGAACACTGAAGCTTTCTTT. It is translated as CAIMDRFDLNTEAFF.

This rearrangement joins TRBV20-1 to TRBJ2-7, with 7 bases aligning to TRBD1. Germline V CDR1 and CDR2: DFQATT, SNEGSKA (reference sequence). The CDR3 sequence is 14 residues long. Unmatched junction bases numbered 10, after V lost 3 bases and J lost 5 bases. The CDR3 nucleotides are TGCAGTGCTAGCCCGGGACAGTTAGGTCACGAGCAGTACTTC. Translating gives CSASPGQLGHEQYF.

This clonotype was detected only once. J is TRBJ2-1 and V is TRBV5-1, with 14 bases fitting TRBD2. The CDR3 has 15 residues. Germline V gene lookup returns CDR1 SGHRS and CDR2 YFSETQ. The V gene end was trimmed by 4 bases and the J gene end by 6 bases; junction bases not matched to a gene: 3. This CDR3 is CASSTGLAGANEQFF. In DNA form, the CDR3 reads TGCGCCAGCAGCACGGGACTAGCGGGGGCCAATGAGCAGTTCTTC.

The CDR3 protein is CASSLSGTSTGNTIYF. The CDR3 DNA sequence: TGCGCCAGCAGCTTGAGCGGCACATCGACTGGAAACACCATATATTTT. The V gene is TRBV5-1, the J gene TRBJ1-3; D unresolved. CDR1 is SGHRS, CDR2 YFSETQ, per germline. The CDR3 length is 16 residues. Trimming removed 1 base at V and 2 bases at J, with 13 bases between.

As DNA, the CDR3 is TGTGCCAGCAGCCCCGTGACTAGCGGGGGTGTGGAGCAGTTCTTC. Amino acid sequence: CASSPVTSGGVEQFF. The chain links TRBV5-5 to TRBJ2-1; 12 bases match TRBD2. CDR1 and CDR2 from the germline V gene are SGHKS and YYEKEE (reference sequence). Trimming took 4 bases from V and 10 from J; bases not matched to a gene: 9. The CDR3 covers 15 residues.

This clonotype was detected only a few times. This chain connects TRBV9 to TRBJ1-2; no definite D call. Trimming cost V 0 bases and J 8 bases, with 14 bases left between them. The CDR3 has 14 residues. Germline V gene data show CDR1 as SGDLS and CDR2 as YYNGEE. The CDR3 DNA reads TGTGCCAGCAGCGTAGTGGGAGGCGCCTCCGGCTACACCTTC. It encodes CASSVVGGASGYTF.

This clonotype was counted only a few times. The chain joins TRBV2 to TRBJ2-1, with D perhaps TRBD2 (6 bases). The length of the CDR3 is 14 residues. Between the trimmed V and J ends, which lost 3 bases and 12 bases, there was a span of 18 bases. CDR1 and CDR2 (germline): SNHLY, FYNNEI. CDR3 in DNA: TGTGCCAGCAGTGAGGGCTGGACGACCGGGGGGCAGTTCTTC. Amino acid sequence: CASSEGWTTGGQFF.

This clonotype came up a few times. The chain is built from TRBV7-2 and TRBJ2-1; no definite D call. The CDR3 extends over 16 amino acids. The V end was cut by 2 bases, the J end by 2 bases, with 13 bases between. The V gene's germline CDR1 is SGHTA and CDR2 FQGNSA. CDR3 sequence (DNA): TGTGCCAGCAGCTTATTCCCGGAACTACCCTACAATGAGCAGTTCTTC. The encoded protein is CASSLFPELPYNEQFF.

This clonotype has just a few counts. J is TRBJ2-2 and V is TRBV9, with 9 bases fitting TRBD2. Germline V CDR1 and CDR2: SGDLS, YYNGEE. The CDR3 consists of 15 residues. Germline trimming cut 2 bases from V and 7 bases from J; bases unmatched to any gene: 6. DNA of the CDR3: TGTGCCAGCAGCGTTGCGGGGGGGCTCGGCGGGGAGCTGTTTTTT. Translating it yields CASSVAGGLGGELFF.

This clonotype was found a few times. The J gene is TRBJ2-1, the V gene TRBV5-1; 11 bases are a match to TRBD2. The CDR3 extends over 15 amino acids. The germline CDR1 and CDR2 sequences are SGHRS and YFSETQ. With V trimmed by 3 bases and J by 7 bases, 6 bases remained unmatched. CDR3 nucleotides: TGCGCCAGCAGCTCCATAGCGGGGGGGCAGAATGAGCAGTTCTTC. Its protein product is CASSSIAGGQNEQFF. Looking up the rest from reference TRBV5-1 and TRBJ2-1 gives the full variable domain: KAGVTQTPRYLIKTRGQQVTLSCSPISGHRSVSWYQQTPGQGLQFLFEYFSETQRNKGNFPGRFSGRQFSNSRSEMNVSTLELGDSALYLCASSSIAGGQNEQFFGPGTRLTVL.

This clonotype was counted only a few times. The rearrangement joins TRBV20-1 to TRBJ2-3, with TRBD2 matching 14 bases. The germline V gene encodes CDR1 DFQATT and CDR2 SNEGSKA (reference sequence). V gave up 6 bases and J gave up 5 bases; unmatched junction bases: 7. There are 15 residues in the CDR3. The chain's CDR3 is CSARPGTSGGDTQYF. The CDR3 nucleotides read TGCAGTGCGCGACCTGGGACTAGCGGGGGAGATACGCAGTATTTT.

This clonotype occurred a few times. The chain joins TRBV5-4 to TRBJ2-5; TRBD2 agrees at 9 bases. Germline CDR1 is SGHNT and CDR2 is YYREEE (reference sequence). The CDR3 spans 16 residues. V lost 1 base and J lost 5; bases outside the gene matches: 9. The CDR3 nucleotides are TGTGCCAGCAGCTTGACTAGCGGGCCCTCGGGGGAGACCCAGTACTTC. Translating gives CASSLTSGPSGETQYF.

This clonotype showed up just a few times. The J gene is TRBJ2-3, the V gene TRBV20-1, with D tentatively TRBD2 (7 bases). V lost 2 bases, J lost 1 base, and 13 bases lay in between. From germline, CDR1 is DFQATT and CDR2 SNEGSKA (reference sequence). The CDR3 contains 15 residues. CDR3 region: CSARRGGKGTDTQYF. The CDR3 region has the DNA TGCAGTGCTAGAAGGGGGGGTAAGGGCACAGATACGCAGTATTTT.

This clonotype has just a few counts. The chain has TRBV12-5 and TRBJ2-7, with 7 bases lining up with TRBD1. This CDR3 is 15 amino acids long. Per the germline V gene, CDR1 is LGHNT and CDR2 is FRNRAP. V gave up 6 bases and J gave up 3 bases; unmatched junction bases: 11. DNA of the CDR3: TGTGCTAGTGGCCCTGGACAGGCGGGTATCTACGAGCAGTACTTC. This sequence encodes CASGPGQAGIYEQYF.

CDR3 protein: CAISAAGMGRRTGELFF. The CDR3 DNA follows: TGTGCCATCAGTGCTGCAGGGATGGGAAGACGCACCGGGGAGCTGTTTTTT. V gene TRBV10-3 combines with J gene TRBJ2-2, with D possibly matching TRBD1 (5 bases). Trimming removed 4 bases at V and 4 bases at J, with 19 bases between. CDR3 size: 17 residues. The germline CDR1 and CDR2 sequences are ENHRY and SYGVKD.

The table lists this clonotype with a few counts. V and J are TRBV28 and TRBJ1-5; weak D call: TRBD1 (5 bases). Germline CDR1 reads MDHEN; CDR2 reads SYDVKM. CDR3 size: 15 residues. The V end lost 3 bases, the J end lost 8 bases, and 17 bases lay between the germline ends. The CDR3 DNA sequence: TGTGCCAGCAGTTTGGGGCAGCCCGGCGGGGAGCCCCAGCATTTT. Protein: CASSLGQPGGEPQHF.

V and J are TRBV5-1 and TRBJ1-1; no firm D call. Trimming took off 4 bases at V and 1 base at J, with 14 bases between the two ends. Germline CDR1 SGHRS, CDR2 YFSETQ. CDR3 size: 15 residues. In DNA, the CDR3 is TGCGCCAGCAGCGCAGAAGGGCCGGCGAACACTGAAGCTTTCTTT. It translates to CASSAEGPANTEAFF.